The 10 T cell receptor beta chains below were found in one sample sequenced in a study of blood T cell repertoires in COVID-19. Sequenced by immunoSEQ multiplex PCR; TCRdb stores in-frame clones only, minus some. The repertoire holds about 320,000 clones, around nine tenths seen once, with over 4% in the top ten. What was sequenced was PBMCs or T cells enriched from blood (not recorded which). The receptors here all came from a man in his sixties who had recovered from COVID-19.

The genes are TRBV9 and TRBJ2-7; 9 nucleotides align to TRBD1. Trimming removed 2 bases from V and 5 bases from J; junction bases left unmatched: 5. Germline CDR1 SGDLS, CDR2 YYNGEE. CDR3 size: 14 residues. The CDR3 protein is CASSVGQGGNEQYF. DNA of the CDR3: TGTGCCAGCAGCGTGGGACAGGGAGGGAACGAGCAGTACTTC.

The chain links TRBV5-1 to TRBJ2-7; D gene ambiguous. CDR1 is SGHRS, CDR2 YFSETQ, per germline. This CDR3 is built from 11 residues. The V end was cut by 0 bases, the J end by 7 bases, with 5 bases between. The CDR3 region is CASSLGAEQYF. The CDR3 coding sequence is TGCGCCAGCAGCTTGGGAGCGGAGCAGTACTTC.

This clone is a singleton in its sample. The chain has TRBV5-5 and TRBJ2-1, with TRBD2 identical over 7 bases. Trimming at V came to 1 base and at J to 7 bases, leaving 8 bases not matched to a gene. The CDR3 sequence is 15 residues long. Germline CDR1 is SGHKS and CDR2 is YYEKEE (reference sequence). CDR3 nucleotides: TGTGCCAGCAGCTTGTGGGGGAGGGCCAGGAATGAGCAGTTCTTC. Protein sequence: CASSLWGRARNEQFF.

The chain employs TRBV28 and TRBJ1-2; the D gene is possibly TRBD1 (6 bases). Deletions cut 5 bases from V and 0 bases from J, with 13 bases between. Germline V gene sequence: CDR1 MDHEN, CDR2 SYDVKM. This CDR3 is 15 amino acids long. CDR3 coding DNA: TGTGCCAGCAGTCTTAGGGGGGGCGCTAACTATGGCTACACCTTC. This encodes CASSLRGGANYGYTF.

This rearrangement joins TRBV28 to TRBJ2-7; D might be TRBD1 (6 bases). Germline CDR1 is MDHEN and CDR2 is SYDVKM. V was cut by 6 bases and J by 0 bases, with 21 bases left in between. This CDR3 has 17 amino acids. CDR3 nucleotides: TGTGCCAGCAGGTTCCGTTTGGGGGCTAGGAGCTCCTACGAGCAGTACTTC. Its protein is CASRFRLGARSSYEQYF. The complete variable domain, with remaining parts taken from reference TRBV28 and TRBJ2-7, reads DVKVTQSSRYLVKRTGEKVFLECVQDMDHENMFWYRQDPGLGLRLIYFSYDVKMKEKGDIPEGYSVSREKKERFSLILESASTNQTSMYLCASRFRLGARSSYEQYFGPGTRLTVT.

CDR3 sequence (DNA): TGTGCCAGCAGTTTAACGTCCAGCGGGACGCACGAGCAGTACTTC. Translating gives CASSLTSSGTHEQYF. The chain uses TRBV27 and TRBJ2-7; 7 nucleotides agree with TRBD2. Unmatched junction bases numbered 9, after V lost 2 bases and J lost 5 bases. Germline-derived CDR1 and CDR2 are MNHEY and SMNVEV (reference sequence). CDR3 length: 15 residues.

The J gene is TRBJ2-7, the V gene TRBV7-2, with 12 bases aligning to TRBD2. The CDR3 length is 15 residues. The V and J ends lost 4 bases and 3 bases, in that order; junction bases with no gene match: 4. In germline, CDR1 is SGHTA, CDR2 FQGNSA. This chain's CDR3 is CASSSTSGRNYEQYF. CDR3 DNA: TGTGCCAGCAGCTCAACTAGCGGGAGGAACTACGAGCAGTACTTC.

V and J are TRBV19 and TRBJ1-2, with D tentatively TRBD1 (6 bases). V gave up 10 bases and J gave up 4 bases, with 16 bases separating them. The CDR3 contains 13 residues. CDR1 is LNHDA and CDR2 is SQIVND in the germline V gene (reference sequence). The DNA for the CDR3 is TGTGCCATCCATGACAGGAGAACCTATGGCTACACCTTC. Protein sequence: CAIHDRRTYGYTF.

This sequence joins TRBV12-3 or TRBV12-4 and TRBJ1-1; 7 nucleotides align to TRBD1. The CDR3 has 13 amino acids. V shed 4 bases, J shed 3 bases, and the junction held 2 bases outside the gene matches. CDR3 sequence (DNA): TGTGCCAGCAGTTACACAGGGGACACTGAAGCTTTCTTT. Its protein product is CASSYTGDTEAFF.

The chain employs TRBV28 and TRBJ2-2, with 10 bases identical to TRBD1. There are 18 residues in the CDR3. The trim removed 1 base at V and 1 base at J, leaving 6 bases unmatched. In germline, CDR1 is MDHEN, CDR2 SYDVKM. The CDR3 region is CASSLSTGGFLNTGELFF. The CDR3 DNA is TGTGCCAGCAGTTTATCGACAGGGGGCTTCTTGAACACCGGGGAGCTGTTTTTT.